This T cell receptor beta chain comes out of a study of T cells in Graves' hyperthyroidism and ophthalmopathy. Template material for amplifying TCR beta CDR3 regions consisted of RNA transcripts. With the HTBI primer set, the TCR CDR3 went through a first round of RT-PCR. TCRdb re-derived calls from the multiplex PCR reads in MiXCR, one entry per CDR3 protein. The sample lists some 550,000 distinct CDR3 sequences, more than 20% occurring once. Uncontrolled infections, other autoimmune diseases, pregnancy or lactation led to exclusion of patients. The V end was cut by 0 bases, the J end by 4 bases, with 9 bases between. This CDR3 contains 14 residues. Germline assignment: CDR1 MNHEY and CDR2 SVGAGI. In this sample, this clonotype turned up many times. The target antigen is unknown. General study results and limits: Ophthalmopathy could be told apart from stable hyperthyroidism with a 13 V-J model.

This chain uses TRBV6-5 with TRBJ1-2, with unresolved D. What was sequenced was blood. The sequence derives from a man aged 18 to 29 with Graves' hyperthyroidism. Here the CDR3 DNA reads TGTGCCAGCAGTTACTCTGGGTCGGGCTATGGCTACACCTTC. Translating it yields CASSYSGSGYGYTF.